The 9 T cell receptor beta chains listed next were all sequenced from one sample in a study of blood T cells in healthy people across ages. With a J-beta primer mix and a sample-barcoded 5' primer, a second PCR ran 7 to 11 cycles. TCRdb reanalysed the 5' RACE reads using MiXCR and keeps one entry per CDR3 protein. This sample has just under 900,000 distinct CDR3 sequences, with 25% to 30% found just once. Sequencing input: blood. The receptors come from an elderly woman in good health.

At least ten counts were recorded for this clonotype. The chain couples TRBV6-2 or TRBV6-3 to TRBJ2-5; D gene uncertain. V shed 2 bases and J shed 6 bases, with 10 bases lying between them. The CDR3 sequence is 13 residues long. Germline V CDR1 and CDR2: MNHEY, SVGEGT. CDR3 nucleotides: TGTGCCAGCAGTTACGATGTCCGGAAGACCCAGTACTTC. This encodes CASSYDVRKTQYF.

This clonotype was seen many times. The chain uses TRBV20-1 and TRBJ2-7; a weak D match, TRBD1 (6 bases). This CDR3 comprises 14 residues. Per the germline V gene, CDR1 is DFQATT and CDR2 is SNEGSKA (reference sequence). Trimming pared 5 bases from V and 5 bases from J, leaving 19 bases between. CDR3 nucleotide sequence: TGCAGTGCTCCGAACAGGGAGAAGGGACACGAGCAGTACTTC. This sequence encodes CSAPNREKGHEQYF.

This clonotype has at least ten counts. The rearrangement joins TRBV7-2 to TRBJ1-3; 10 nucleotides agree with TRBD1. V trimming: 5 bases; J trimming: 4 bases; junction bases outside the gene matches: 5. The length of the CDR3 is 15 residues. Germline-derived CDR1 and CDR2 are SGHTA and FQGNSA. The CDR3 sequence is CASSQGQGNGNTIYF. CDR3 DNA sequence: TGTGCCAGCAGCCAGGGACAGGGGAACGGAAACACCATATATTTT. The complete variable domain, with remaining parts taken from reference TRBV7-2 and TRBJ1-3, reads GAGVSQSPSNKVTEKGKDVELRCDPISGHTALYWYRQSLGQGLEFLIYFQGNSAPDKSGLPSDRFSAERTGGSVSTLTIQRTQQEDSAVYLCASSQGQGNGNTIYFGEGSWLTVV.

This clonotype was seen ten or more times. V and J are TRBV6-5 and TRBJ2-7; 7 nucleotides match TRBD1. This CDR3 has 15 residues. Unmatched junction bases numbered 11, after V lost 6 bases and J lost 3 bases. Looked up from germline, CDR1 is MNHEY and CDR2 is SVGAGI. The CDR3 DNA sequence: TGTGCCAGCAGCCGCTCTGACAGGGCCCACTACGAGCAGTACTTC. It is translated as CASSRSDRAHYEQYF.

This clonotype was counted ten times or more. This rearrangement joins TRBV6-2 or TRBV6-3 to TRBJ2-4; 7 nucleotides match TRBD2. There are 15 residues in the CDR3. V trimming: 6 bases; J trimming: 0 bases; junction bases outside the gene matches: 5. Germline lookup yields CDR1 MNHEY and CDR2 SVGEGT. The CDR3: CASRLGGTAKNIQYF. CDR3 in DNA: TGTGCCAGCAGGCTCGGGGGGACAGCCAAAAACATTCAGTACTTC.

Details on this clonotype: A much larger clone differs by one base, so this may be a read error. The V call is TRBV27, the J call TRBJ1-5; TRBD1 aligns across 9 bases. The germline V gene has CDR1 MNHEY and CDR2 SMNVEV (reference sequence). Unmatched junction bases numbered 12, after V lost 5 bases and J lost 1 base. The CDR3 runs 18 residues. The chain's CDR3 is CASSPRTGAKPSNQPQHF. As DNA, the CDR3 is TGTGCCAGCAGTCCCCGGACAGGGGCAAAACCAAGCAATCAGCCCCAGCATTTT.

This clonotype was found a few times. This may be a read error, as it is one base from a much larger clone. The chain links TRBV6-6 to TRBJ2-7; TRBD1 aligns across 10 bases. The CDR3 consists of 16 residues. Germline trimming cut 9 bases from V and 7 bases from J; bases unmatched to any gene: 18. CDR1 MNHNY and CDR2 SVGAGI come from the germline V gene (reference sequence). CDR3: CASTTGGQGRADEQYF. DNA of the CDR3: TGTGCCAGTACCACGGGGGGACAGGGGAGGGCCGATGAGCAGTACTTC.

Turning to this clonotype: Germline is not matched at one junction end, which may reflect a read error. The CDR3 DNA reads TGTGTCAGCAGCGAGGGACCCGACAATGAGCAGTTCTTC. This codes for CVSSEGPDNEQFF. The chain carries TRBV7-3 and TRBJ2-1, with D possibly being TRBD1 or TRBD2 (5 bases each). CDR1 and CDR2 from the germline V gene are SGHTA and FQGTGA. CDR3 length: 13 residues.

This clonotype appeared many times. The chain joins TRBV11-2 to TRBJ2-7, with 10 bases lining up with TRBD1. V lost 5 bases and J lost 7; bases outside the gene matches: 14. The CDR3 contains 16 residues. Germline V CDR1 and CDR2: SGHAT, FQNNGV. CDR3 protein: CASSGSSGTGEREQYF. CDR3 coding DNA: TGTGCCAGCAGCGGTAGTTCCGGGACAGGGGAACGGGAGCAGTACTTC.